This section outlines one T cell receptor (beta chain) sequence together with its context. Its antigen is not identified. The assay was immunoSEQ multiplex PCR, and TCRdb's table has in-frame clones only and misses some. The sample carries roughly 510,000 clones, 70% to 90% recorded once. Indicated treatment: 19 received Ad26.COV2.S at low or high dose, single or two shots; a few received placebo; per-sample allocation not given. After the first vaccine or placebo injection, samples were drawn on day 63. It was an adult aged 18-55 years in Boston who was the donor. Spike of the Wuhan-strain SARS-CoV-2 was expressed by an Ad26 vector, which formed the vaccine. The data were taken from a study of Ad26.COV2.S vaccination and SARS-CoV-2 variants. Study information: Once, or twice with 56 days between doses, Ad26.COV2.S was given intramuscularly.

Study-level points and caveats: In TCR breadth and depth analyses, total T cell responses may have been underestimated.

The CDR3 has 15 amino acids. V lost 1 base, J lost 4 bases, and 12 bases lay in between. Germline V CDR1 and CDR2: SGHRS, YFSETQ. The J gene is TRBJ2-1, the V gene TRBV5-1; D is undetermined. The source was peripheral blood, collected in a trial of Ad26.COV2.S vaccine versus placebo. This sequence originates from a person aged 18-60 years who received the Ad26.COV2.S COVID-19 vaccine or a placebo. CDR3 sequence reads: CASSLRSGWYNEQFF. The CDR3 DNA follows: TGCGCCAGCAGCTTGCGTTCCGGGTGGTACAATGAGCAGTTCTTC. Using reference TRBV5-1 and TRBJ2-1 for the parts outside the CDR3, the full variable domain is KAGVTQTPRYLIKTRGQQVTLSCSPISGHRSVSWYQQTPGQGLQFLFEYFSETQRNKGNFPGRFSGRQFSNSRSEMNVSTLELGDSALYLCASSLRSGWYNEQFFGPGTRLTVL.